One sample yielded the 28 T cell receptor beta chains listed below, sequenced in a study of shared clonotypes between healthy human individuals. Clones were read by immunoSEQ multiplex PCR, and TCRdb kept only the in-frame ones, dropping some. The top ten clones hold 0.11% of a sample with hundreds of thousands of clones, 90% to 97% of them seen once. Naive CD8 cells lacked CD45RO and underwent positive selection for CCR7, leaving out terminally differentiated effector memory CD45RA+ cells. Sample: naive CD8+ T cells sorted from blood. These receptor sequences come from a woman aged 25 to 45 in good health.

The V and J genes are TRBV7-9 and TRBJ2-7; D gene uncertain. The CDR3 is 11 residues long. V was cut by 10 bases and J by 0 bases, with 7 bases left in between. The germline gives CDR1 SEHNR, CDR2 FQNEAQ (reference sequence). CDR3 DNA: TGTGCCATTGGGGTCTCCTACGAGCAGTACTTC. Translated: CAIGVSYEQYF.

The rearrangement uses TRBV4-1 and TRBJ2-3, with 7 bases that match TRBD2. The germline V gene encodes CDR1 MGHRA and CDR2 YSYEKL. The CDR3 sequence is 18 residues long. The ends lost 1 base at V and 0 bases at J; junction bases unmatched: 10. The CDR3 region is CASSQVPSLATSTDTQYF. DNA for the CDR3: TGCGCCAGCAGCCAAGTCCCCTCACTAGCGACTAGCACAGATACGCAGTATTTT.

This chain joins TRBV7-8 and TRBJ2-3; 10 bases fit TRBD2. This CDR3 is 19 amino acids long. The germline CDR1 and CDR2 sequences are SGHVS and FQNEAQ. After removal of 4 bases from V and 0 bases from J, the junction contained 13 bases not matched to a gene. CDR3 in amino acids: CASSSPGTSAGLSTDTQYF. CDR3 bases: TGTGCCAGCAGCTCACCTGGGACTAGCGCGGGTCTTAGCACAGATACGCAGTATTTT.

The chain has TRBV6-5 and TRBJ2-5, with D unclear. CDR1 is MNHEY and CDR2 is SVGAGI in the germline V gene. The V end was cut by 2 bases, the J end by 1 base, with 11 bases between. The CDR3 length is 15 residues. The CDR3 DNA reads as TGTGCCAGCAGTTACCTACACAGCCCCCAAGAGACCCAGTACTTC. Translating gives CASSYLHSPQETQYF.

This chain's CDR3 is CASRGETEAFF. The CDR3 DNA follows: TGTGCCAGCAGAGGTGAGACTGAAGCTTTCTTT. V gene TRBV7-9 combines with J gene TRBJ1-1, with D unresolved. Germline CDR1 reads SEHNR; CDR2 reads FQNEAQ (reference sequence). The CDR3 length is 11 residues. Trimming stripped 6 bases from V and 5 bases from J, with 7 bases between.

The CDR3: CASSAHPYTTSGSVNEQFF. DNA for the CDR3: TGTGCCAGCAGCGCCCACCCCTACACGACTAGCGGGAGTGTCAATGAGCAGTTCTTC. The chain joins TRBV7-8 to TRBJ2-1; 12 nucleotides align to TRBD2. The ends lost 5 bases at V and 6 bases at J; junction bases unmatched: 17. There are 19 residues in the CDR3. Germline V gives CDR1 SGHVS, CDR2 FQNEAQ.

J is TRBJ2-5 and V is TRBV27; D not certain. Germline V gives CDR1 MNHEY, CDR2 SMNVEV (reference sequence). The V and J ends lost 7 bases and 5 bases respectively, with 11 bases between them. This CDR3 spans 12 amino acids. CDR3 in amino acids: CASKGLGETQYF. CDR3 sequence (DNA): TGTGCCAGCAAGGGCCTCGGGGAGACCCAGTACTTC.

The V gene is TRBV29-1, the J gene TRBJ2-5; tentatively, D is TRBD1 or TRBD2 (5 bases each). The J call may be incorrect, as the DNA end agrees better with TRBJ2-7. CDR1 is SQVTM and CDR2 is ANQGSEA in the germline V gene. The CDR3 is 13 residues long. DNA of the CDR3: TGCAGCGTTGGGGGGACGGGGCCCTTCGAGCAGTACTTC. Translation gives CSVGGTGPFEQYF.

The table lists this clone with a count of one. This chain joins TRBV19 and TRBJ1-5; D may be TRBD1 (5 bases). The V end lost 2 bases, the J end lost 6 bases, and 14 bases lay between the germline ends. CDR1 is LNHDA, CDR2 SQIVND, per germline (reference sequence). The CDR3 is 15 residues long. The CDR3 loop is CASSIYGQGRQPQHF. The CDR3 DNA sequence: TGTGCCAGTAGTATATATGGGCAGGGCCGTCAGCCCCAGCATTTT.

The J gene is TRBJ1-4, the V gene TRBV5-6; unclear D gene. Between the trimmed V and J ends, which lost 4 bases and 1 base, there was a span of 17 bases. This CDR3 is 17 amino acids long. Looked up from germline, CDR1 is SGHDT and CDR2 is YYEEEE. The CDR3: CASSQSLKRGTNEKLFF. CDR3 nucleotides: TGTGCCAGCAGCCAATCACTCAAACGGGGAACTAATGAAAAACTGTTTTTT.

The chain combines TRBV5-1 with TRBJ2-3, with a weak D call TRBD1 (5 bases). The CDR3 extends over 15 amino acids. Trimming removed 4 bases from V and 0 bases from J, with 12 bases in between. Germline values: CDR1 SGHRS, CDR2 YFSETQ. CDR3 bases: TGCGCCAGCAGCCTTGACAGACCTAGCACAGATACGCAGTATTTT. Translating gives CASSLDRPSTDTQYF.

The chain carries TRBV9 and TRBJ2-1; D possibly corresponds to TRBD1 (5 bases). Trimming shortened V by 2 bases and J by 0 bases, and 9 bases separated the two germline ends. Germline CDR1 and CDR2: SGDLS and YYNGEE. This CDR3 has 15 amino acids. CDR3 residues: CASSVDRSSYNEQFF. In nucleotides, the CDR3 is TGTGCCAGCAGCGTCGACAGAAGCTCCTACAATGAGCAGTTCTTC.

CDR3 DNA: TGTGCCAGCAGTTTAATGAAGGGGGAGTCATTTGGCTACACCTTC. This encodes CASSLMKGESFGYTF. V is TRBV27 and J is TRBJ1-2; D is possibly TRBD1 (6 bases). The CDR3 sequence is 15 residues long. V lost 2 bases and J 7 bases, leaving 17 bases between the germline ends. The germline V gene encodes CDR1 MNHEY and CDR2 SMNVEV (reference sequence).

This clone was counted a single time. At the DNA level, this CDR3 is encoded by other sequences in the same sample as well. The rearrangement links TRBV27 to TRBJ2-7, with D unresolved. CDR1 MNHEY and CDR2 SMNVEV come from the germline V gene (reference sequence). This CDR3 is 13 amino acids long. V lost 3 bases and J lost 3, with 9 bases in between. The CDR3 DNA sequence: TGTGCCAGCAGTTTCGGCAGGAGCTACGAGCAGTACTTC. Amino acid sequence: CASSFGRSYEQYF.

V and J are TRBV27 and TRBJ1-4; D remains unclear. CDR1 MNHEY and CDR2 SMNVEV come from the germline V gene (reference sequence). The CDR3 covers 13 residues. V was shortened by 9 bases and J by 6 bases, with 14 bases between the two germline ends. CDR3 bases: TGTGCCAGTCGTCCCCCTCGGCATGAAAAACTGTTTTTT. Its protein product is CASRPPRHEKLFF.

The rearrangement joins TRBV4-1 to TRBJ2-7; 13 bases line up with TRBD2. The length of the CDR3 is 16 residues. Germline-derived CDR1 and CDR2 are MGHRA and YSYEKL. Losses at the gene ends were 2 bases for V and 2 bases for J; bases not matched to a gene: 3. Here the CDR3 reads CASSQLTSGRAYEQYF. The CDR3 nucleotides are TGCGCCAGCAGCCAACTTACTAGCGGGAGGGCCTACGAGCAGTACTTC.

J is TRBJ2-5 and V is TRBV28, with TRBD1 as a possible D gene (6 bases). The germline V gene has CDR1 MDHEN and CDR2 SYDVKM. The CDR3 totals 12 residues. V was pared by 7 bases and J by 4 bases, with 10 bases between. CDR3 nucleotide sequence: TGTGCCAGCATGAGGGACACAGAGACCCAGTACTTC. Translating it yields CASMRDTETQYF.

The chain carries TRBV6-4 and TRBJ2-7; TRBD2 aligns across 11 bases. Per germline, CDR1 MRHNA and CDR2 SNTAGT. There are 16 residues in the CDR3. The trim removed 6 bases at V and 6 bases at J, leaving 13 bases unmatched. CDR3 sequence (DNA): TGTGCCAGCAGCCGCCGCACTAGCGGGAGATCTCGCGAGCAGTACTTC. Translation: CASSRRTSGRSREQYF.

V usage is TRBV7-9 and J usage is TRBJ1-1, with 9 bases matching TRBD1. V lost 1 base, J lost 6 bases, and 0 bases stayed unmatched. CDR1 is SEHNR and CDR2 is FQNEAQ in the germline V gene (reference sequence). The length of the CDR3 is 13 residues. CDR3 coding DNA: TGTGCCAGCAGCTTAGGGACAGGGGCTGAAGCTTTCTTT. Its protein is CASSLGTGAEAFF.

As concerns this clone: Other DNA sequences in the sample encode the same CDR3. The chain employs TRBV27 and TRBJ2-7; TRBD1 aligns across 8 bases. The length of the CDR3 is 13 residues. Trimming cost V 4 bases and J 3 bases; bases outside gene matches: 2. CDR1 is MNHEY and CDR2 is SMNVEV in the germline V gene (reference sequence). The DNA for the CDR3 is TGTGCCAGCAGTTACGGGACAGGCTACGAGCAGTACTTC. Encoded protein: CASSYGTGYEQYF.

The rearrangement uses TRBV9 and TRBJ2-7; no clear D. This CDR3 is built from 13 residues. Germline CDR1 SGDLS, CDR2 YYNGEE. The V and J ends lost 0 bases and 3 bases respectively, with 7 bases between them. The CDR3 DNA reads as TGTGCCAGCAGCGTAGGAACCAACTACGAGCAGTACTTC. Protein sequence: CASSVGTNYEQYF.

V and J are TRBV2 and TRBJ1-2; 10 bases are shared with TRBD1. This CDR3 comprises 13 residues. Looked up from germline, CDR1 is SNHLY and CDR2 is FYNNEI. Germline trimming cut 7 bases from V and 3 bases from J; bases unmatched to any gene: 2. The CDR3 reads CASKGQGYYGYTF. CDR3 nucleotides: TGTGCCAGCAAGGGACAGGGGTACTATGGCTACACCTTC.

Here the CDR3 reads CASSPGQGVNIQYF. CDR3 sequence (DNA): TGTGCCAGCAGCCCCGGACAGGGGGTGAACATTCAGTACTTC. The chain is built from TRBV5-4 and TRBJ2-4; 10 bases line up with TRBD1. V dropped 4 bases and J dropped 7; count of bases not matched to a gene: 5. This CDR3 is 14 amino acids long. CDR1 and CDR2 (germline): SGHNT, YYREEE (reference sequence).

CDR3 coding DNA: TGTGCCAGCAGTTTTTCAGGAGAGGGGCTTAAAGACACTGAAGCTTTCTTT. It specifies CASSFSGEGLKDTEAFF. This chain uses TRBV28 with TRBJ1-1, with a weak D call TRBD1 (5 bases). V dropped 3 bases and J dropped 3 bases, with 20 bases sitting between them. The CDR3 is 17 residues long. The germline CDR1 and CDR2 sequences are MDHEN and SYDVKM.

The chain combines TRBV27 with TRBJ2-6, with 7 bases matching TRBD2. The CDR3 contains 14 residues. From germline, CDR1 is MNHEY and CDR2 SMNVEV (reference sequence). The J segment lost 2 bases and the V segment lost 8 bases, leaving 3 bases of the junction unmatched. DNA for the CDR3: TGTGCCAGCTGGGGGGGGACTGGGGCCAACGTCCTGACTTTC. Protein product: CASWGGTGANVLTF.

The V call is TRBV11-2, the J call TRBJ1-2, with unresolved D. The germline V gene has CDR1 SGHAT and CDR2 FQNNGV. Trimming cost V 2 bases and J 0 bases, with 7 bases left between them. CDR3 length: 14 residues. The CDR3 here is CASSLWGPNYGYTF. The CDR3 DNA reads TGTGCCAGCAGCTTATGGGGTCCTAACTATGGCTACACCTTC.

The chain carries TRBV28 and TRBJ2-1, with D possibly TRBD1 on 5 matching bases. CDR1 is MDHEN and CDR2 is SYDVKM in the germline V gene. The V end lost 7 bases, the J end lost 1 base, and 14 bases lay between the germline ends. The CDR3 sequence is 15 residues long. The CDR3 loop reads CASNPRVRSYNEQFF. Here the CDR3 DNA reads TGTGCCAGCAACCCCAGGGTAAGGTCCTACAATGAGCAGTTCTTC.

This chain joins TRBV5-4 and TRBJ2-7; the D is unclear. CDR1 and CDR2 from the germline V gene are SGHNT and YYREEE (reference sequence). V lost 4 bases and J 2 bases, leaving 13 bases between the germline ends. The CDR3 consists of 14 residues. The CDR3 DNA follows: TGTGCCAGCAGCGGCTACCCGACGACCTACGAGCAGTACTTC. Protein: CASSGYPTTYEQYF.